This T cell receptor (beta chain) was recorded in a study of beta chain features in type 1 diabetes. Since all of the isolated RNA was reverse transcribed, expressed TCRB transcripts were what got sequenced. The repertoire was sequenced with immunoSEQ multiplex PCR; TCRdb's copy has only in-frame clones and lacks some. The profile shows about 700,000 clones, 13% of them singletons. Notes on the study in general: Moderate but significant shortening of TCRB CDR3s was recorded in all four CD4+ subsets from Type 1 diabetes patients.

On this clone: Its specificity is not known.

The germline V and J ends were trimmed by 4 bases and 8 bases, with 14 bases remaining between them. Germline V gives CDR1 SQVTM, CDR2 ANQGSEA. The CDR3 runs 12 residues. In total, each donor contributed a single heparinised blood draw that averaged about 120 mL. All of the sorted populations showed purity greater than 98%. This clonotype originated in a man younger than 30 with type 1 diabetes. Input material: naive CD4+ T cells from blood. The chain carries TRBV29-1 and TRBJ2-5; a possible D gene is TRBD2 (5 bases). The CDR3 sequence: CSVGVDRGTQYF. Written as DNA, the CDR3 is TGCAGCGTTGGGGTGGACCGGGGTACCCAGTACTTC.